This TCR beta chain was retrieved from a study of shared clonotypes between healthy human individuals. Broader study findings: Generation probabilities were higher for clonotypes shared across all four sorted-subset donors than for unshared ones.

The healthy adult donors were HIV-negative and reported no recent acute infections or vaccinations. As to this clone: Antigen: not known.

Genomic DNA belonging to each subset was distributed in equal measure over several immunoSEQ plates. The assay was immunoSEQ multiplex PCR, and TCRdb's table has in-frame clones only and misses some. The sample includes about 120,000 clones, under 70% of them seen just once. Germline CDR1 MNHEY, CDR2 SVGAGI. V was shortened by 6 bases and J by 3 bases, with 9 bases between the two germline ends. This CDR3 is 12 amino acids long. This chain connects TRBV6-5 to TRBJ2-7; no reliable D call. The source of this sequence is a woman in her twenties or thirties in good health. The source material was memory CD8+ T cells sorted from blood. Subset meaning: CD45RO+ cells pooled with CCR7-negative TemRA cells. The DNA for the CDR3 is TGTGCCAGCAGCACAAGTGGCTACGAGCAGTACTTC. Translating it yields CASSTSGYEQYF.